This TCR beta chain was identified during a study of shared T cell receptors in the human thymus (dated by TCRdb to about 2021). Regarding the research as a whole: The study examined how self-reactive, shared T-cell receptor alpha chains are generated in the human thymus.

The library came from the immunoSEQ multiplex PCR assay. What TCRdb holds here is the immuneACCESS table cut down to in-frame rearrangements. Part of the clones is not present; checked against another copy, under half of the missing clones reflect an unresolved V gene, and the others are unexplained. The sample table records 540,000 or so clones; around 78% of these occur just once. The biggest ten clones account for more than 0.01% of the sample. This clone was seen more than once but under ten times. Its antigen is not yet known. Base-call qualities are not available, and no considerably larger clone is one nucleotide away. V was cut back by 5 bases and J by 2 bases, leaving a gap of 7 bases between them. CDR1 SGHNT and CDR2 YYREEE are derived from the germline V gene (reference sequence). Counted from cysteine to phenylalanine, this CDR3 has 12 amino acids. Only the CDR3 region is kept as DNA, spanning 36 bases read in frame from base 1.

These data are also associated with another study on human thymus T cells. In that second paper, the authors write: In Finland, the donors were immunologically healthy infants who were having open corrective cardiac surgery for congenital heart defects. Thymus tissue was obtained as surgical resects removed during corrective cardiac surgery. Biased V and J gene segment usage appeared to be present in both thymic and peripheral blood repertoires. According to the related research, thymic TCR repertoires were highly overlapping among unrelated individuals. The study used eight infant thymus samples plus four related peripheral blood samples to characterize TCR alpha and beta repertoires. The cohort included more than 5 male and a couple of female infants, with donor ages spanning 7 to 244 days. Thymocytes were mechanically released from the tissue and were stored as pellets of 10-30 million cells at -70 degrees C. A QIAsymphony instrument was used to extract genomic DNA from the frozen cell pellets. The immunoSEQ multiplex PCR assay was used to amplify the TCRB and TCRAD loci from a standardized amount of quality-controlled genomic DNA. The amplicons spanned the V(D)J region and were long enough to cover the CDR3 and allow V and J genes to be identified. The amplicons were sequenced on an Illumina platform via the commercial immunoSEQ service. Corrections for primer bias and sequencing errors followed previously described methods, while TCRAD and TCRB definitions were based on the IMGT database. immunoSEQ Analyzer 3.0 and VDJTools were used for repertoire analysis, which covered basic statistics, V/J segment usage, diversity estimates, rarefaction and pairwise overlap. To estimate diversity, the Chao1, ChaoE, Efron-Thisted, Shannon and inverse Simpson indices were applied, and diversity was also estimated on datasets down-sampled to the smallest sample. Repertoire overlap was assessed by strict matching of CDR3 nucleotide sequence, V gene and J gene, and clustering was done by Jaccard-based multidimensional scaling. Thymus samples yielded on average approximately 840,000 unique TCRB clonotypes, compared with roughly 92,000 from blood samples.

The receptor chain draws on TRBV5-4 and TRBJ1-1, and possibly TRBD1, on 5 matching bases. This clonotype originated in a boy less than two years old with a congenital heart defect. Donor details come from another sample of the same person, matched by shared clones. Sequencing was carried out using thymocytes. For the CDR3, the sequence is CASRGLNTEAFF. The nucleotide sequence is TGTGCCAGCAGGGGACTTAACACTGAAGCTTTCTTT.